These 2 T cell receptor beta chains were all obtained from the same sample, sequenced in a study of memory CD4+ T cells and cytomegalovirus serostatus. Here immunoSEQ multiplex PCR was the method, and the copy in TCRdb shows in-frame clones only, minus some. The data show fewer than 50,000 clones, with around 78% seen just once and roughly 6.5% held by the top ten. Single viable CD3+CD4+CD8-CD45RO+ cells were sorted as the memory CD4+ T cells. Sequenced sample: memory CD4+ T cells from blood. All receptors come from an adult in good health and CMV-seronegative.

This clone has a handful of counts. This chain joins TRBV18 and TRBJ2-4; D is perhaps TRBD1 or TRBD2 (5 bases each). The CDR3 is made up of 15 amino acids. Trimming left V 3 bases short and J 3 bases short, with 12 bases between. CDR1 is KGHSH, CDR2 LQKENI, per germline. For the CDR3, the DNA is TGTGCCAGCTCACCGCGAGATGGGGGCAAAAACATTCAGTACTTC. Translating it yields CASSPRDGGKNIQYF.

This chain links TRBV28 with TRBJ2-5; weak D call: TRBD2 (6 bases). The CDR3 spans 16 residues. Trimming shortened V by 3 bases and J by 7 bases, and 21 bases separated the two germline ends. Germline assignment: CDR1 MDHEN and CDR2 SYDVKM. CDR3 sequence: CASSLVIMWGTGTQYF. CDR3 in DNA: TGTGCCAGCAGTTTGGTTATTATGTGGGGGACTGGGACCCAGTACTTC.